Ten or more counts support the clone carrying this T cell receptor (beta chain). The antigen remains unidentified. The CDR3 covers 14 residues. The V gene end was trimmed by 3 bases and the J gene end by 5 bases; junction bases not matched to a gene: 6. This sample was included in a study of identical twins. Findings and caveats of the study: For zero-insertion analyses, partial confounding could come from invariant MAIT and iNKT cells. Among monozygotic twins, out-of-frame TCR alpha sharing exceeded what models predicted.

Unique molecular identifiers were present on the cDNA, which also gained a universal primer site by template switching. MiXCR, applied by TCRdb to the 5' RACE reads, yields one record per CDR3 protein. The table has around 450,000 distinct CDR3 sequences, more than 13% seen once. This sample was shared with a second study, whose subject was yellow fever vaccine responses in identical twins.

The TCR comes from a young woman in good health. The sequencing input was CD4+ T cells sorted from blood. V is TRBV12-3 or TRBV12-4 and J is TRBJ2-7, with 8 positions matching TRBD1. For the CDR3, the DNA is TGTGCCAGCAGTTTTCGGACAGGGAGAAACGAGCAGTACTTC. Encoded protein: CASSFRTGRNEQYF.